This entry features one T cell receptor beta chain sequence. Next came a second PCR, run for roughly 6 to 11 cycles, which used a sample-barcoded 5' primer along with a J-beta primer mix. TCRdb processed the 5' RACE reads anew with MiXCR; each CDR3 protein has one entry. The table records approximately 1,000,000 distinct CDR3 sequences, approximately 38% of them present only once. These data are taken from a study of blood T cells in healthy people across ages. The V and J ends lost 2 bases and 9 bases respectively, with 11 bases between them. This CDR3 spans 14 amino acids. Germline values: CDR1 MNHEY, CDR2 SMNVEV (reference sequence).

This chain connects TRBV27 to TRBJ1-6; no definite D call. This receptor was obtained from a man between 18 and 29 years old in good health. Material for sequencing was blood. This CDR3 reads CASSLGGRSSPLHF. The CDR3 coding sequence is TGTGCCAGCAGTTTAGGTGGGAGGAGTTCACCCCTCCACTTT.